The 10 T cell receptor beta chains reported below all come from one sample, sequenced in a study of T-cell memory formation after mild COVID-19. One entry per CDR3 protein, called by TCRdb with MiXCR from the 5' RACE reads. The data show about 110,000 distinct CDR3 sequences, 15% to 20% seen once. Sequencing was performed on PBMCs or a T cell subset sorted from them (not recorded which). These receptors were taken from a man younger than 35 who had mild COVID-19 (a few samples of this study predate the infection). Cell type and time point are not known.

This clonotype turned up a few times. This chain links TRBV4-1 with TRBJ2-1; either TRBD1 or TRBD2 may fit D (5 bases each). This CDR3 has 14 residues. V lost 4 bases to trimming and J lost 4 bases, with 11 bases between them. Germline values: CDR1 MGHRA, CDR2 YSYEKL. CDR3 DNA sequence: TGCGCCAGCAGCCGTGGGACGGCTTACAATGAGCAGTTCTTC. Residues: CASSRGTAYNEQFF.

This clonotype was seen a handful of times. The chain links TRBV5-6 to TRBJ2-2; the D gene could be TRBD1 or TRBD2 (5 bases each). Germline loops: CDR1 SGHDT, CDR2 YYEEEE. The CDR3 length is 15 residues. Trimming shortened V by 2 bases and J by 3 bases, and 11 bases separated the two germline ends. The CDR3 reads CASSFWGIYTGELFF. The CDR3 DNA sequence: TGTGCCAGCAGCTTTTGGGGGATATACACCGGGGAGCTGTTTTTT.

V is TRBV5-1 and J is TRBJ2-4; no definite D call. This CDR3 region has 13 residues. CDR1 is SGHRS and CDR2 is YFSETQ in the germline V gene. Trimming pared 0 bases from V and 2 bases from J, leaving 3 bases between. The DNA of the CDR3 is TGCGCCAGCAGCTTGGATCCCAAAAACATTCAGTACTTC. As protein: CASSLDPKNIQYF.

This sequence joins TRBV4-1 and TRBJ2-3; no clear D. V shed 1 base and J shed 2 bases, with 13 bases lying between them. The germline gives CDR1 MGHRA, CDR2 YSYEKL. This CDR3 is 16 amino acids long. CDR3 nucleotides: TGCGCCAGCAGCCAAGTACGTTCCCTGGACACAGATACGCAGTATTTT. Protein: CASSQVRSLDTDTQYF.

V is TRBV7-3 and J is TRBJ2-1, with TRBD2 matching over 12 bases. The V gene end was trimmed by 5 bases and the J gene end by 3 bases; junction bases not matched to a gene: 5. This CDR3 is 16 amino acids long. Germline V CDR1 and CDR2: SGHTA, FQGTGA. CDR3 nucleotides: TGTGCCAGCAGCCCGACTAGCGGGGGCCACTACAATGAGCAGTTCTTC. Its protein is CASSPTSGGHYNEQFF.

This clonotype was counted ten times or more. This sequence joins TRBV6-5 and TRBJ2-7; 8 bases align to TRBD1. V shed 0 bases and J 2 bases; nucleotides not matched to a gene: 9. Germline CDR1 and CDR2: MNHEY and SVGAGI. This CDR3 contains 17 residues. CDR3 sequence reads: CASSYSDRGAGTYEQYF. CDR3 coding DNA: TGTGCCAGCAGTTACTCAGACAGGGGCGCGGGGACCTACGAGCAGTACTTC.

This clonotype was recorded a few times. The chain combines TRBV10-3 with TRBJ2-2; TRBD2 aligns across 10 bases. The germline gives CDR1 ENHRY, CDR2 SYGVKD. Trimming removed 3 bases from V and 4 bases from J; junction bases left unmatched: 8. This CDR3 has 17 amino acids. For the CDR3, the DNA is TGTGCCATCAGTGAAAAACTAGCGGGGCCTGTCACCGGGGAGCTGTTTTTT. This sequence encodes CAISEKLAGPVTGELFF.

There are a few counts of this clonotype. The V gene is TRBV7-2, the J gene TRBJ2-4, with TRBD1 matching over 8 bases. Germline CDR1 SGHTA, CDR2 FQGNSA. CDR3 length equals 14 residues. V was pared by 6 bases and J by 8 bases, with 9 bases of the junction left unmatched. Here the CDR3 DNA reads TGTGCCAGCAGTTCAAGGGCAGGGGGCGACATTCAGTACTTC. Translation: CASSSRAGGDIQYF. The whole variable domain, filled in from reference TRBV7-2 and TRBJ2-4, reads GAGVSQSPSNKVTEKGKDVELRCDPISGHTALYWYRQSLGQGLEFLIYFQGNSAPDKSGLPSDRFSAERTGGSVSTLTIQRTQQEDSAVYLCASSSRAGGDIQYFGAGTRLSVL.

The table lists this clonotype with many counts. CDR3 in DNA: TGTGCCAGCAGCCAAGAGATTCGGGGTGCCTACGAGCAGTACGTC. Amino acid sequence: CASSQEIRGAYEQYV. The V and J genes are TRBV14 and TRBJ2-7; TRBD2 is a possible D gene (5 bases). Germline values: CDR1 SGHDN, CDR2 FVKESK. The CDR3 sequence is 15 residues long. Trimming stripped 0 bases from V and 2 bases from J, with 11 bases between.

The chain joins TRBV29-1 to TRBJ1-1, with D perhaps TRBD1 (5 bases). Trimming took 3 bases from V and 1 from J, leaving 12 bases between them. The CDR3 totals 14 residues. The V gene's germline CDR1 is SQVTM and CDR2 ANQGSEA. The CDR3 nucleotides read TGCAGCGTTGACCCCACAGGCGAGAACACTGAAGCTTTCTTT. This gives the protein CSVDPTGENTEAFF.